These T cell receptor beta chains were read from a single sample in a study of cytomegalovirus exposure and HLA in healthy donors. TCRdb's copy holds only in-frame clones and misses some; the assay was immunoSEQ multiplex PCR. The data show approximately 200,000 clones, roughly 88% seen once. The specimen sequenced was PBMCs. All receptors come from a woman between 18 and 29 years old in good health and CMV-seronegative. CDR3s include the opening cysteine and the closing phenylalanine or tryptophan. The order of the fields is J gene, clone size, V gene, D gene, CDR3 protein, CDR3 DNA. A D gene is named only where the DNA matches it firmly. Clone size appears in some rows only: once, few, many, or a class for an expanded clone.

>TRBJ2-7|-|TRBV7-9|-
CASSLAGVPFYEQYF
TGTGCCAGCAGCTTAGCAGGGGTCCCCTTCTACGAGCAGTACTTC
>TRBJ2-7|-|TRBV18|TRBD2
CASSLSGGAYEQYF
TGTGCCAGCTCACTTAGCGGGGGGGCCTACGAGCAGTACTTC
>TRBJ2-1|-|TRBV4-1|-
CASSQVVSAPYNEQFF
TGCGCCAGCAGCCAAGTCGTATCAGCGCCTTACAATGAGCAGTTCTTC
>TRBJ2-1|once|TRBV9|-
CASSVGGGAYNEQFF
TGTGCCAGCAGCGTAGGAGGGGGGGCCTACAATGAGCAGTTCTTC
>TRBJ2-7|-|TRBV7-9|TRBD1
CATRDRTGGYEQYF
TGTGCCACTCGGGACAGGACAGGGGGCTACGAGCAGTACTTC
>TRBJ2-2|-|TRBV7-6|-
CASSFIPGELFF
TGTGCCAGCAGCTTTATCCCCGGGGAGCTGTTTTTT
>TRBJ2-7|-|TRBV9|TRBD1
CASSDGDRSYEQYF
TGTGCCAGCAGCGACGGGGACAGAAGTTACGAGCAGTACTTC
>TRBJ2-7|-|TRBV27|-
CASSPRGRPSYEQYF
TGTGCCAGCAGTCCCCGTGGGCGACCCTCCTACGAGCAGTACTTC
>TRBJ2-7|few|TRBV21-1|-
CASSKEGRRDLYEQYF
TGTGCCAGCAGCAAAGAGGGTCGGCGGGACTTATACGAGCAGTACTTC
>TRBJ2-7|large|TRBV7-9|-
CASSSDSLEQYF
TGTGCCAGCAGCTCGGACAGCCTCGAGCAGTACTTC
>TRBJ2-1|-|TRBV10-3|TRBD2
CAISTAGERDEQFF
TGTGCCATTTCTACGGCGGGAGAAAGGGATGAGCAGTTCTTC
>TRBJ1-5|-|TRBV28|-
CASSLSPRPSEPQHF
TGTGCCAGCAGTTTATCGCCCAGGCCTAGCGAGCCCCAGCATTTT
>TRBJ1-2|-|TRBV28|-
CASSLLRGGSYTF
TGTGCCAGCAGTTTGTTAAGGGGAGGAAGCTACACCTTC
>TRBJ1-1|-|TRBV5-1|-
CASSSGENTEAFF
TGCGCCAGCAGCTCCGGGGAGAACACTGAAGCTTTCTTT
>TRBJ2-2|-|TRBV10-1|TRBD2
CGPLWTGGGGTGELFF
TGCGGACCCTTGTGGACCGGGGGGGGCGGAACCGGGGAGCTGTTTTTT
>TRBJ2-1|-|TRBV5-1|-
CASSLAESYNEQFF
TGCGCCAGCAGCTTGGCGGAGTCCTACAATGAGCAGTTCTTC
>TRBJ1-1|once|TRBV11-3|TRBD1
CASSSSRDRVRAFF
TGTGCCAGCAGCTCGAGCCGGGACAGGGTTAGGGCTTTCTTT
>TRBJ2-7|-|TRBV7-2|-
CASSFRRAPYEQYF
TGTGCCAGCAGCTTTCGGCGGGCCCCCTACGAGCAGTACTTC
>TRBJ1-1|-|TRBV6-5|-
CASSYGQGVTEAFF
TGTGCCAGCAGTTACGGCCAGGGTGTAACTGAAGCTTTCTTT
>TRBJ2-5|-|TRBV28|-
CASSFTGNRPQYF
TGTGCCAGCAGTTTTACCGGGAACCGTCCCCAGTACTTC
>TRBJ2-2|-|TRBV5-1|TRBD2
CASSLVASGRAKNTGELFF
TGCGCCAGCAGCTTGGTGGCTAGCGGGAGGGCCAAGAACACCGGGGAGCTGTTTTTT
>TRBJ2-7|-|TRBV5-6|-
CASSYDRYREQYF
TGTGCCAGCAGTTACGACAGGTATCGCGAGCAGTACTTC
>TRBJ2-3|few|TRBV30|-
CAWSPSSTDTQYF
TGTGCCTGGAGTCCTTCTAGCACAGATACGCAGTATTTT
>TRBJ2-7|-|TRBV5-1|-
CASSLATGAYEQYF
TGCGCCAGCAGCTTGGCCACCGGGGCCTACGAGCAGTACTTC
>TRBJ2-7|-|TRBV15|-
CATSREPTEGQYF
TGTGCCACCAGCAGAGAACCAACAGAGGGGCAGTACTTC
>TRBJ1-4|-|TRBV2|TRBD1
CASGTGGRNEKLFF
TGTGCCAGCGGGACAGGGGGCCGGAATGAAAAACTGTTTTTT
>TRBJ2-7|-|TRBV4-2|-
CASSQDLTAGAYEQYF
TGTGCCAGCAGCCAAGACCTCACAGCGGGCGCATACGAGCAGTACTTC
>TRBJ1-2|-|TRBV19|-
CASSSRLGGYTF
TGTGCCAGTAGTAGCCGACTTGGAGGCTACACCTTC